This TCR beta chain is from a study of blood T cell repertoires in COVID-19. Across the study: Samples taken during acute and convalescent COVID-19 were collected in the United States, Italy and Spain. Sources were T cells, B-cell-depleted T cells, or PBMCs; the material itself was cDNA or gDNA.

The V gene's germline CDR1 is DFQATT and CDR2 SNEGSKA (reference sequence). V lost 6 bases and J lost 2, with 4 bases in between. This CDR3 has 10 amino acids. Study processing details: Amplification from reference gene primers served as the basis for estimated nucleated cell counts. TCRdb's table, derived via immunoSEQ multiplex PCR, lists solely in-frame clones and lacks some. The V and J calls and clone size are taken from that table; D and trimming were inferred from the DNA. In the table there are about 240,000 clones, 82% of which are singletons. This TCR was recovered from a woman younger than 35 with acute or convalescent COVID-19. This rearrangement joins TRBV20-1 to TRBJ1-1; D not certain. Sequenced sample: peripheral blood. CDR3 protein: CSASNTEAFF. CDR3 coding DNA: TGCAGTGCCTCTAACACTGAAGCTTTCTTT.